This record looks at one T cell receptor (beta chain) sequence and its context. These data originate in a study of blood T cell repertoires in COVID-19. The table came from immunoSEQ multiplex PCR; TCRdb's copy has only in-frame clones and leaves some out. The profile shows tens of thousands of clones, about 83% of them singletons. V was shortened by 0 bases and J by 0 bases, with 19 bases between the two germline ends. The CDR3 loop spans 19 amino acids. Per the germline V gene, CDR1 is WNHNN and CDR2 is SYGVQD (reference sequence). This TCR came from a human donor in a cohort sampled during active COVID-19. The chain has TRBV10-1 and TRBJ2-3; perhaps TRBD2 as D (5 bases). The sequenced sample was peripheral blood. The CDR3 nucleotides read TGCGCCAGCAGTGAGTCCAAAGAGCTAGCCATAAAAAGCACAGATACGCAGTATTTT. It translates to CASSESKELAIKSTDTQYF.